One T cell receptor beta chain is described in this entry. Sequencing of TCR beta, carried out with a high-throughput approach, was applied to CD8+ and CD4+ T cells from the blood. The entry originates in a study of CD8 T cells in Susac syndrome. On the study more broadly: Susac syndrome patients were untreated, on corticosteroids with some adding intravenous immunoglobulin, or on intravenous immunoglobulin only.

The V and J ends lost 6 bases and 2 bases respectively, with 29 bases between them. Germline loops: CDR1 KGHSH, CDR2 LQKENI. The CDR3 covers 19 residues. An amount of RNA that ranged from roughly 0.5 to 1 ug was reverse transcribed with random hexamers. TCRdb passed the immunoSEQ multiplex PCR reads through MiXCR, listing each CDR3 protein once. Of 95,000 to 150,000 distinct CDR3 sequences listed, roughly 95% are singletons. This sequence joins TRBV18 and TRBJ2-7; the D call may be TRBD1 or TRBD2 (5 bases each). This sequence was found in a human donor with Susac syndrome. The source material was CD4+ T cells from PBMCs. The CDR3 spells CASSPRDGDGGSSTYEQYF. CDR3 bases: TGTGCCAGCTCCCCCAGGGATGGGGATGGTGGGAGTTCTACCTACGAGCAGTACTTC. The whole variable domain, remainder taken from reference TRBV18 and TRBJ2-7, is NAGVMQNPRHLVRRRGQEARLRCSPMKGHSHVYWYRQLPEEGLKFMVYLQKENIIDESGMPKERFSAEFPKEGPSILRIQQVVRGDSAAYFCASSPRDGDGGSSTYEQYFGPGTRLTVT.